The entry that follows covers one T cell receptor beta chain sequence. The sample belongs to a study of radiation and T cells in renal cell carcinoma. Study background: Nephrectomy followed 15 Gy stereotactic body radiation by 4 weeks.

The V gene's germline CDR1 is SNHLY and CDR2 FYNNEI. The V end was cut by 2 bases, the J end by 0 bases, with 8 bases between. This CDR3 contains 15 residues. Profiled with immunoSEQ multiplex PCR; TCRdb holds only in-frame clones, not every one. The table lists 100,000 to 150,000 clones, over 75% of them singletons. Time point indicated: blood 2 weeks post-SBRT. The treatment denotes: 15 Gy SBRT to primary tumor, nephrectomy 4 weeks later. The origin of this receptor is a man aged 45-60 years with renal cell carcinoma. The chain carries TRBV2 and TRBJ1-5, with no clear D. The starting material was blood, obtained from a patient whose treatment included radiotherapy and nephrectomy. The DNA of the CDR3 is TGTGCCAGCAGTGAATTGGGGAATAGCAATCAGCCCCAGCATTTT. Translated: CASSELGNSNQPQHF. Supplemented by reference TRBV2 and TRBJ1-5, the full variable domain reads EPEVTQTPSHQVTQMGQEVILRCVPISNHLYFYWYRQILGQKVEFLVSFYNNEISEKSEIFDDQFSVERPDGSNFTLKIRSTKLEDSAMYFCASSELGNSNQPQHFGDGTRLSIL.